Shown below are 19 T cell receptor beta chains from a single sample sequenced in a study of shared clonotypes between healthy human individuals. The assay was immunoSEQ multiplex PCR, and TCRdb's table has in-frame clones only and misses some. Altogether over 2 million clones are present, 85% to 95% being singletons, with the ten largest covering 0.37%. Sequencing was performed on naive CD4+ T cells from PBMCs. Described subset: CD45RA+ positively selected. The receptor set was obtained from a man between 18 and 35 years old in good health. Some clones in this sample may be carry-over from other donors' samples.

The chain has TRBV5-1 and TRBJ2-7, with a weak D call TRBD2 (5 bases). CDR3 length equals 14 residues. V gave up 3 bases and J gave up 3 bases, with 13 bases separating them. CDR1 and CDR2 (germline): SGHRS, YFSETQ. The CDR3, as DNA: TGCGCCAGCAGCTCCTCGGTAGGGAGCTACGAGCAGTACTTC. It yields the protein CASSSSVGSYEQYF.

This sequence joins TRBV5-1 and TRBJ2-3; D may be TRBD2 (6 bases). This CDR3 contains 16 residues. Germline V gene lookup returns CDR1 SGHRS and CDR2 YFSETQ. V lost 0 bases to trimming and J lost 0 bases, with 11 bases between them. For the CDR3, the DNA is TGCGCCAGCAGCTTGGCTGCGGGGACTAGCACAGATACGCAGTATTTT. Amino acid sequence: CASSLAAGTSTDTQYF.

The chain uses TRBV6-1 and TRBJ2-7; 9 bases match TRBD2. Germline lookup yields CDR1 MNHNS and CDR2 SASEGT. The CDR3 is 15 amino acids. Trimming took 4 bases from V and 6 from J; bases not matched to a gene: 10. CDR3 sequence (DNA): TGTGCCAGCAGTGCACAGGGACTAGCTTCCCTCGAGCAGTACTTC. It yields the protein CASSAQGLASLEQYF.

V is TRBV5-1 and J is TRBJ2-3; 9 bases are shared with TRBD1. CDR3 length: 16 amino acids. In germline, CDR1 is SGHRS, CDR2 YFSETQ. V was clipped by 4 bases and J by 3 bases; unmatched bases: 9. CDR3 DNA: TGCGCCAGCAGCACTCCCGCCGGGACAGGGACAGATACGCAGTATTTT. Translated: CASSTPAGTGTDTQYF. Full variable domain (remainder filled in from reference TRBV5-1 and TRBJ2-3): KAGVTQTPRYLIKTRGQQVTLSCSPISGHRSVSWYQQTPGQGLQFLFEYFSETQRNKGNFPGRFSGRQFSNSRSEMNVSTLELGDSALYLCASSTPAGTGTDTQYFGPGTRLTVL.

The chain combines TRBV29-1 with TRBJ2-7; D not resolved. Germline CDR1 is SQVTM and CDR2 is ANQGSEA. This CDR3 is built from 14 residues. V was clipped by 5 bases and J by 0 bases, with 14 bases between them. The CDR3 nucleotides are TGCAGCGTTAAGACGTCACCCGTCTCCTACGAGCAGTACTTC. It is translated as CSVKTSPVSYEQYF.

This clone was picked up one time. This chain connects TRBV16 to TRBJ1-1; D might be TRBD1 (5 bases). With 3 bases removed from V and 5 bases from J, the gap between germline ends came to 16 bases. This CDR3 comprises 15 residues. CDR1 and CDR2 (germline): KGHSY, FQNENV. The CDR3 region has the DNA TGTGCCAGCAGCCACAGGGACCCACTGTGGACTGAAGCTTTCTTT. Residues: CASSHRDPLWTEAFF.

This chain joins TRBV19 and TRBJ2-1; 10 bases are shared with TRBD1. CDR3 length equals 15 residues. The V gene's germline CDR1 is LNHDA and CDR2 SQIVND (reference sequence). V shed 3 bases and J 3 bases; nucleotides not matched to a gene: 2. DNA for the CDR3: TGTGCCAGTAGTATCCGGGACAGGGGCTACAATGAGCAGTTCTTC. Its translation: CASSIRDRGYNEQFF.

CDR3 DNA sequence: TGTGCCAGCAGCAAAATCCCGCGGGGTGGTGAAGCTTTCTTT. Translation: CASSKIPRGGEAFF. This sequence joins TRBV21-1 and TRBJ1-1. TRBV21-1 is an annotated pseudogene. This CDR3 has 14 amino acids.

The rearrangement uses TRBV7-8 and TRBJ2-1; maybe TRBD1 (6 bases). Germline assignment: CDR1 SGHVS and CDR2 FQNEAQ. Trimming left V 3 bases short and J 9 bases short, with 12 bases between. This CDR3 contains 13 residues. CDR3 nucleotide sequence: TGTGCCAGCAGCTTTCTCAGGGGTAGTGAGCAGTTCTTC. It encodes CASSFLRGSEQFF.

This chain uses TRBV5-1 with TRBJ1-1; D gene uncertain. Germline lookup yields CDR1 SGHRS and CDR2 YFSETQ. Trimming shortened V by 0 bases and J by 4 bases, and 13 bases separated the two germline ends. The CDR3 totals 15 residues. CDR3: CASSLGFSSGTEAFF. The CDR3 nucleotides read TGCGCCAGCAGCTTGGGTTTCTCTTCGGGCACTGAAGCTTTCTTT.

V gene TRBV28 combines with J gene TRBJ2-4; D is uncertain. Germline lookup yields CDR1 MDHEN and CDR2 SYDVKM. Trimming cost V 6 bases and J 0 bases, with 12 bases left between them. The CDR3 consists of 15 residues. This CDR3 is CASSSTEIAKNIQYF. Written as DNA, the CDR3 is TGTGCCAGCAGCAGCACTGAAATAGCCAAAAACATTCAGTACTTC.

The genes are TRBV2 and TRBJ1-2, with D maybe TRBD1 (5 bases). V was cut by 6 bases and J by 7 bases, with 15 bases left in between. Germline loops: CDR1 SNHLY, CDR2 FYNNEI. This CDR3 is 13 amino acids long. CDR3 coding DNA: TGTGCCAGCAGGCCGGGACCGGCTATTGGCTACACCTTC. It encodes CASRPGPAIGYTF.

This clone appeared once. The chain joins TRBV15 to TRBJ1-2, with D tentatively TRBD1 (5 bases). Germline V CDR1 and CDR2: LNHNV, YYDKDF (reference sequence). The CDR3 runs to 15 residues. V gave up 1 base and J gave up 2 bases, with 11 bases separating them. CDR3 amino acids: CATSRAGTANYGYTF. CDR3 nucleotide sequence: TGTGCCACCAGCAGAGCCGGGACGGCGAACTATGGCTACACCTTC.

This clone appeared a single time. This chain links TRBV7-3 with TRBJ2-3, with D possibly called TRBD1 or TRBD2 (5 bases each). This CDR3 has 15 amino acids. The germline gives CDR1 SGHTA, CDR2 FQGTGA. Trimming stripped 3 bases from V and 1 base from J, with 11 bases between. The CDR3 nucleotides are TGTGCCAGCAGCTTGGGGGTTGTGGGCACAGATACGCAGTATTTT. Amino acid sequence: CASSLGVVGTDTQYF.

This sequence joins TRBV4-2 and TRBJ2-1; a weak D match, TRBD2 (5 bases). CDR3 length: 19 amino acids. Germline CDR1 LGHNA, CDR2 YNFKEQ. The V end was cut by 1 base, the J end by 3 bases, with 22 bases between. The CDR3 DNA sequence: TGTGCCAGCAGCCAAGTGGCGGGCGGAGAGGCGAAACTCTACAATGAGCAGTTCTTC. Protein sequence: CASSQVAGGEAKLYNEQFF.

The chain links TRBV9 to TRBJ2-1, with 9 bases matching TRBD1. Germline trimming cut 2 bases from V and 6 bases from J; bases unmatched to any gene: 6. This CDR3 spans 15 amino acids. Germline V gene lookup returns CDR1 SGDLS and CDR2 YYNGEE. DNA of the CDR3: TGTGCCAGCAGCGTCTACAGGGGGCGAGGCAATGAGCAGTTCTTC. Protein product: CASSVYRGRGNEQFF. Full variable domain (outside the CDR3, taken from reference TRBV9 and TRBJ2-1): DSGVTQTPKHLITATGQRVTLRCSPRSGDLSVYWYQQSLDQGLQFLIQYYNGEERAKGNILERFSAQQFPDLHSELNLSSLELGDSALYFCASSVYRGRGNEQFFGPGTRLTVL.

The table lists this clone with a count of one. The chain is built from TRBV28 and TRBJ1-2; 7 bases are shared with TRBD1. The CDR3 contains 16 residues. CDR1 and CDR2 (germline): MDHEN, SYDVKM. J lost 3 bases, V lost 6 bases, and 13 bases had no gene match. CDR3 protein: CASRRDSSRGDYGYTF. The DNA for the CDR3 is TGTGCCAGCAGACGGGACAGTTCAAGAGGTGACTATGGCTACACCTTC.

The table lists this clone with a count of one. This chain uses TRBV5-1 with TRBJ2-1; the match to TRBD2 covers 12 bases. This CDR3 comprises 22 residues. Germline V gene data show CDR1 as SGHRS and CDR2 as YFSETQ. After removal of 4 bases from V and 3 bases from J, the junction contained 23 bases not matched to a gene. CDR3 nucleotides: TGCGCCAGCAGCCTCCAGGGGGCGCAGGGACTAGCGGGTTCCCCTCGCTACAATGAGCAGTTCTTC. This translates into CASSLQGAQGLAGSPRYNEQFF.

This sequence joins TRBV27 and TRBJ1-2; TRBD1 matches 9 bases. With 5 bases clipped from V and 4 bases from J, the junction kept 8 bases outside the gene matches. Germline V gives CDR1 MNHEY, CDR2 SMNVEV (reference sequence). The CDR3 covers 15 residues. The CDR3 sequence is CASSTYRGLGYGYTF. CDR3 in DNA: TGTGCCAGCAGTACGTACAGGGGGCTGGGCTATGGCTACACCTTC.